The source of this TCR beta chain is a study of blood T cell repertoires in COVID-19. For the study at large: COVID-19 samples from acute and convalescent phases originated in the United States, Italy and Spain. PBMCs, B-cell-depleted T cells, or T cells were the source of the cDNA or gDNA that made up the material.

The authors' processing: For nucleated cells, counts were estimated from reference gene primer amplification. Measured with immunoSEQ multiplex PCR; TCRdb has only the in-frame clones, and not every one. V and J calls and clone size come straight from that table; D and trimming were deduced from the DNA. The table includes over 45,000 clones, about 88% detected once. Germline V gene sequence: CDR1 KGHSH, CDR2 LQKENI. The ends were cut back, 3 bases at V and 1 base at J, with 16 bases in the middle. The CDR3 is 16 amino acids. The sequence came from a woman aged 55-69 years with active COVID-19. The sequencing sample was made of peripheral blood. The rearrangement joins TRBV18 to TRBJ2-7; the D gene is possibly TRBD1 (6 bases). The CDR3 loop is CASSPMTGDRSYEQYF. CDR3 nucleotide sequence: TGTGCCAGCTCACCTATGACCGGAGACAGGTCCTACGAGCAGTACTTC.